A selection of T cell receptor beta chains follows, all from one sample in a study of blood T cell repertoires in COVID-19. The assay was immunoSEQ multiplex PCR, and TCRdb's table has in-frame clones only and misses some. Of around 250,000 clones listed, 86% are singletons. The source material was peripheral blood. The receptor set was obtained from a woman in her thirties with active or convalescent COVID-19. Both conserved end residues are trimmed from each CDR3.

ASSRLGQPRRYT	TRBV6-5	TRBJ1-2
ASSSGGYEQF	TRBV9	TRBJ2-1
SVVWGGASTDTQY	TRBV29-1	TRBJ2-3
ASSDSRAGGLQEQY	TRBV2	TRBJ2-7
ASSLGSGTGYTGELF	TRBV7-2	TRBJ2-2
ASSTGTGGEKLF	TRBV19	TRBJ1-4
ASSFSGGPIAYNEQF	TRBV7-9	TRBJ2-1
ASSQFRNTGELF	TRBV14	TRBJ2-2
ASSFPYGYT	TRBV6-2/TRBV6-3	TRBJ1-2
ASSPTSSGGENTGELF	TRBV18	TRBJ2-2
ASSVTGFGYT	TRBV2	TRBJ1-2
ASSLATGNGYT	TRBV7-9	TRBJ1-2
ASSVGTGGADTQY	TRBV9	TRBJ2-3
ASSPGSGNTIY	TRBV5-1	TRBJ1-3
ASSLRSGRGANTEAF	TRBV5-6	TRBJ1-1
ASSKGSGYGYT	TRBV19	TRBJ1-2
ATSDIAGANTGELF	TRBV24-1	TRBJ2-2
ASSEDSYNGYT	TRBV6-1	TRBJ1-2
ASSHGGRGALNNEQF	TRBV14	TRBJ2-1
ASSERLAGATSTGELF	TRBV2	TRBJ2-2
ASRGQGGTEAF	TRBV12-3/TRBV12-4	TRBJ1-1
ASSFTSGGRSTDTQY	TRBV7-8	TRBJ2-3
ASSYRVPNQPQH	TRBV6-2/TRBV6-3	TRBJ1-5
ASRTGEETQY	TRBV28	TRBJ2-5
ASGPTSGGENEQF	TRBV5-1	TRBJ2-1
AWRPRDRGRLTLNEQY	TRBV30	TRBJ2-7